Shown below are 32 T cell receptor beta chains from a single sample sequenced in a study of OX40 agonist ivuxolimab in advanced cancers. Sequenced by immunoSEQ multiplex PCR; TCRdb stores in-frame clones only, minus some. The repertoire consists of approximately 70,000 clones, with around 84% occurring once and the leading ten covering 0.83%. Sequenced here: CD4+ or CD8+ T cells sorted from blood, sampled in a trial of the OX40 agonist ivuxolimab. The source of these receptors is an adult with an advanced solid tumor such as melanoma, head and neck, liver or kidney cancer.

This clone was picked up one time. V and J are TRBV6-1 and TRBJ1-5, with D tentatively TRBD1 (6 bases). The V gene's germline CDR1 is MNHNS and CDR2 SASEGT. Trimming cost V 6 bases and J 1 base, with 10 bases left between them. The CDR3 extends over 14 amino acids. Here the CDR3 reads CASRGGGSNQPQHF. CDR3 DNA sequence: TGTGCCAGCAGAGGGGGAGGGAGCAATCAGCCCCAGCATTTT.

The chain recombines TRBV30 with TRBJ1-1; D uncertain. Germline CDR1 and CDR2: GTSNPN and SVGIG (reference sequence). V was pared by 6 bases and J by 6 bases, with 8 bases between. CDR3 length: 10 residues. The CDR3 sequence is CACWVSEAFF. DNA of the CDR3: TGTGCCTGTTGGGTATCTGAAGCTTTCTTT. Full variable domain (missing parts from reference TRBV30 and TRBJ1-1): SQTIHQWPATLVQPVGSPLSLECTVEGTSNPNLYWYRQAAGRGLQLLFYSVGIGQISSEVPQNLSASRPQDRQFILSSKKLLLSDSGFYLCACWVSEAFFGQGTRLTVV.

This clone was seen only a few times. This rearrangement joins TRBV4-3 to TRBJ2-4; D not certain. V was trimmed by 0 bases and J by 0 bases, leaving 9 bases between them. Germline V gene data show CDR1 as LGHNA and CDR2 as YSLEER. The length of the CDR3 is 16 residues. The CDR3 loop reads CASSQDVDLAKNIQYF. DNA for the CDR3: TGCGCCAGCAGCCAAGATGTAGACCTAGCCAAAAACATTCAGTACTTC.

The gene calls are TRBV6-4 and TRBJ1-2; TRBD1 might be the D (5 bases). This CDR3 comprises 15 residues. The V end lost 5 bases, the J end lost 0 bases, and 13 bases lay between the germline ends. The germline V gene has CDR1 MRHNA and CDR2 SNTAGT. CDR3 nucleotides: TGTGCCAGCAGTCAACTCGGGGGTTCTAACTATGGCTACACCTTC. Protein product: CASSQLGGSNYGYTF.

The CDR3 sequence is CASSATVNNSPLHF. The CDR3, as DNA: TGTGCCAGTAGTGCGACAGTGAATAATTCACCCCTCCACTTT. The genes are TRBV19 and TRBJ1-6; D perhaps matches TRBD1 (5 bases). The CDR3 spans 14 residues. The V end was cut by 5 bases, the J end by 5 bases, with 10 bases between. Germline V gives CDR1 LNHDA, CDR2 SQIVND (reference sequence).

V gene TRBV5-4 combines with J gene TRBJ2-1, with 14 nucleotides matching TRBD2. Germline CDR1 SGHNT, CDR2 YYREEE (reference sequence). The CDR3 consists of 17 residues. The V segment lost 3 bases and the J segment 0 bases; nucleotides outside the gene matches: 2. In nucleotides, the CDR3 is TGTGCCAGCAGCTCGGGACTAGCGGGGGCCTCCTACAATGAGCAGTTCTTC. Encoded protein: CASSSGLAGASYNEQFF.

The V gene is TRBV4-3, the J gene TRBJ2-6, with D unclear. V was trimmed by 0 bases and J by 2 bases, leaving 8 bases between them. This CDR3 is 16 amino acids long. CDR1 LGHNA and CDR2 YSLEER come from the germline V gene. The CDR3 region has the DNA TGCGCCAGCAGCCAAGAGGGGTGGGCTGGGGCCAACGTCCTGACTTTC. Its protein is CASSQEGWAGANVLTF.

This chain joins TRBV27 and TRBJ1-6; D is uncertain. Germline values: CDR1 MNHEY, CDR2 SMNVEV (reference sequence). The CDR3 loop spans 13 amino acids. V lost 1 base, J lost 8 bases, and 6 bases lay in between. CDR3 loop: CASSLYFDSPLHF. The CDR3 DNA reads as TGTGCCAGCAGTTTATATTTCGATTCACCCCTCCACTTT.

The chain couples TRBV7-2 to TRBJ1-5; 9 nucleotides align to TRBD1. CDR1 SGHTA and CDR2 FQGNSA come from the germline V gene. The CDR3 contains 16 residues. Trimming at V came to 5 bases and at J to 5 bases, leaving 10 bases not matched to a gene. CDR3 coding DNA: TGTGCCAGCAGCATCGGGACAGGGCCCGCCGATCAGCCCCAGCATTTT. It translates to CASSIGTGPADQPQHF.

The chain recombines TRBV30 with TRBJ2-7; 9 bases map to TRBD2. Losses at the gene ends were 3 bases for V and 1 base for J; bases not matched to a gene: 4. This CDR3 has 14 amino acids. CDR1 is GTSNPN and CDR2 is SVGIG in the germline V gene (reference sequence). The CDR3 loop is CAWSFSGSSYEQYF. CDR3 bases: TGTGCCTGGAGCTTTAGCGGGAGTTCCTACGAGCAGTACTTC.

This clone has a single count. The chain's CDR3 is CASSEQTGTSRETQYF. DNA of the CDR3: TGTGCCAGCAGTGAGCAAACCGGGACTAGCAGGGAGACCCAGTACTTC. The rearrangement uses TRBV6-1 and TRBJ2-5; 9 bases are shared with TRBD2. This CDR3 has 16 amino acids. Germline V lookup: CDR1 MNHNS, CDR2 SASEGT. The J segment lost 5 bases and the V segment lost 3 bases, leaving 10 bases of the junction unmatched.

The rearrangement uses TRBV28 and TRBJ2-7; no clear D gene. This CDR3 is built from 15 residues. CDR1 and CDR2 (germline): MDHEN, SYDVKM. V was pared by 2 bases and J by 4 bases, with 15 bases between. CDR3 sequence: CASSLGGSNPYEQYF. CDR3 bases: TGTGCCAGCAGTTTAGGTGGATCTAACCCTTACGAGCAGTACTTC.

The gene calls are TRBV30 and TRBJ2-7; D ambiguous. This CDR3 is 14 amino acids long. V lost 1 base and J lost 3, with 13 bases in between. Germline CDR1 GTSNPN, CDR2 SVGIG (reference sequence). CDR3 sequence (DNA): TGTGCCTGGAGTGAGGCCCGATTTAGCTACGAGCAGTACTTC. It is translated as CAWSEARFSYEQYF.

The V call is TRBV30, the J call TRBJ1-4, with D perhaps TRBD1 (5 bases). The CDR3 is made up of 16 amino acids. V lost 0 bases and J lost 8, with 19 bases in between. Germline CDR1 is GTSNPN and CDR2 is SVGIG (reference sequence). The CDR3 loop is CAWSVGAGRDVEKLFF. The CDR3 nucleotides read TGTGCCTGGAGTGTAGGGGCAGGAAGGGATGTCGAAAAACTGTTTTTT.

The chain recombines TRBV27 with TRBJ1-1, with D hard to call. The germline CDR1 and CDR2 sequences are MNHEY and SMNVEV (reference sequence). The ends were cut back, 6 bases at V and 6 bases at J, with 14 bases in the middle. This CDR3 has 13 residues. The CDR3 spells CASRNLIWAEAFF. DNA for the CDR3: TGTGCCAGCAGGAATTTAATTTGGGCTGAAGCTTTCTTT.

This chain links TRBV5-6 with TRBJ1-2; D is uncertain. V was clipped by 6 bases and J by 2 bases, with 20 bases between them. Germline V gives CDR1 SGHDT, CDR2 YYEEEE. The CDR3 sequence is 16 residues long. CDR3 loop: CASTIPGWGGNYGYTF. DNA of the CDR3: TGTGCCAGCACCATACCGGGGTGGGGAGGAAACTATGGCTACACCTTC.

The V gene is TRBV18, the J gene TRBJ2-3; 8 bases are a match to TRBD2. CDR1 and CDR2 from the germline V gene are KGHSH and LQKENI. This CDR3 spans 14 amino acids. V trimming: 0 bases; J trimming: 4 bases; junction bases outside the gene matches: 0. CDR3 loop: CASSPPSGADTQYF. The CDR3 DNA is TGTGCCAGCTCACCACCTAGCGGGGCAGATACGCAGTATTTT.

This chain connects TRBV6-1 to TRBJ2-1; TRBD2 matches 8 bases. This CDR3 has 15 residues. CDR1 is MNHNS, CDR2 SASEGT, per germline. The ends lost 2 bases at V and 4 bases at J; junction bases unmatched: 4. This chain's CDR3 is CASSEPGGAYNEQFF. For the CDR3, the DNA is TGTGCCAGCAGTGAACCGGGGGGGGCTTACAATGAGCAGTTCTTC.

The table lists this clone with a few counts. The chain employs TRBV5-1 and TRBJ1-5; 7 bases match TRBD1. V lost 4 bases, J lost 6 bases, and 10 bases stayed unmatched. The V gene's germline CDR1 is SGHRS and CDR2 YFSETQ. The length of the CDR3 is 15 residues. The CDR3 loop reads CASSQGGGSGQPQHF. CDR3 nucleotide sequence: TGCGCCAGCAGCCAGGGGGGGGGCTCGGGTCAGCCCCAGCATTTT.

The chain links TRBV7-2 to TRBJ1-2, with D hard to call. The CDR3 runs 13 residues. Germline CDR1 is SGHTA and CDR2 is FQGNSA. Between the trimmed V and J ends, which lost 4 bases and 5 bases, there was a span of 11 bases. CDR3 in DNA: TGTGCCAGCAGCTCCTCTTCCGGGTATGGCTACACCTTC. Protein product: CASSSSSGYGYTF.

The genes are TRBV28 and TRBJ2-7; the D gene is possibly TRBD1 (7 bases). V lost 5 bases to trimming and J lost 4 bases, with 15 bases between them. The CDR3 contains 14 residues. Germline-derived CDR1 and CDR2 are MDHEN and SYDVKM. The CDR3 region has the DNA TGTGCCAGCAGTACAGGAGGGGGCATATACGAGCAGTACTTC. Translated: CASSTGGGIYEQYF.

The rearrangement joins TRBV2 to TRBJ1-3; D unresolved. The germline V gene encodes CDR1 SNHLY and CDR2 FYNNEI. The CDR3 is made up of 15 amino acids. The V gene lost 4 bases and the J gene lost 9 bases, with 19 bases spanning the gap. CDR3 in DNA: TGTGCCAGCAGTGTAAACAGCATACGTGAGGGCACCATATATTTT. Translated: CASSVNSIREGTIYF.

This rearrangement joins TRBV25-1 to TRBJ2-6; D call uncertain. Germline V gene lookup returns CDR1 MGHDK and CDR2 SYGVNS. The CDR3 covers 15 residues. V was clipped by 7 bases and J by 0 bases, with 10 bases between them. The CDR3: CASNDGPSGANVLTF. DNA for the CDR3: TGTGCCAGCAATGACGGACCCTCTGGGGCCAACGTCCTGACTTTC.

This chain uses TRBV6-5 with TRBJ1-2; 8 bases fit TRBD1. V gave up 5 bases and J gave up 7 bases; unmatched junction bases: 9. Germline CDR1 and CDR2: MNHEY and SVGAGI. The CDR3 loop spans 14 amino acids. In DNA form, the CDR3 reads TGTGCCAGCAGTACGGGTTGGACAGGGTCTGGCTACACCTTC. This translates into CASSTGWTGSGYTF.

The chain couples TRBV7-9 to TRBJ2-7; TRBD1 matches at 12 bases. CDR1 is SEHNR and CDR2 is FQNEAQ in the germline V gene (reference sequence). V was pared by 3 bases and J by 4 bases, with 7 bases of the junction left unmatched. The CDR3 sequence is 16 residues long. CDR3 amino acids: CASSLSGQGARYEQYF. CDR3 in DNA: TGTGCCAGCAGCTTGTCGGGACAGGGGGCAAGATACGAGCAGTACTTC. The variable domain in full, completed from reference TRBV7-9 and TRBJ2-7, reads DTGVSQNPRHKITKRGQNVTFRCDPISEHNRLYWYRQTLGQGPEFLTYFQNEAQLEKSRLLSDRFSAERPKGSFSTLEIQRTEQGDSAMYLCASSLSGQGARYEQYFGPGTRLTVT.

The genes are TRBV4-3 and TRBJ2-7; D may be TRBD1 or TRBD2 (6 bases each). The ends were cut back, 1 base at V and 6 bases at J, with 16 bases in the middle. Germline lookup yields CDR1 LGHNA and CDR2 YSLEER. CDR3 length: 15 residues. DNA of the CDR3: TGCGCCAGCAGCCAAGTCAGGCAGGGGACTTCCGAGCAGTACTTC. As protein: CASSQVRQGTSEQYF.

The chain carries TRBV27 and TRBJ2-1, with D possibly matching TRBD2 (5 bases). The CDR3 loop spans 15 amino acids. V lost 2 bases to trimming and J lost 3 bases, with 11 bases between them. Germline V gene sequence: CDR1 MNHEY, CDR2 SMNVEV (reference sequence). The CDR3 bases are TGTGCCAGCAGTTTAGGGGTCGGGATCTACAATGAGCAGTTCTTC. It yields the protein CASSLGVGIYNEQFF.

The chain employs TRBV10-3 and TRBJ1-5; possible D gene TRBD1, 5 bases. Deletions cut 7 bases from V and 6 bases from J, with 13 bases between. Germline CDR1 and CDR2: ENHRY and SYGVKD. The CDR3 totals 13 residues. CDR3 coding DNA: TGTGCCATCAACGGGCAGGGTGGTCAGCCCCAGCATTTT. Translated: CAINGQGGQPQHF.

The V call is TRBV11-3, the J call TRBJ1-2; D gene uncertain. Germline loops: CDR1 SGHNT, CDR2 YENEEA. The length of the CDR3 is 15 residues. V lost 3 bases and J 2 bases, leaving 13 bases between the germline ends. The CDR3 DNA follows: TGTGCCAGCAGCTTTAGTGCCAAGCTGAACTATGGCTACACCTTC. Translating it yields CASSFSAKLNYGYTF.

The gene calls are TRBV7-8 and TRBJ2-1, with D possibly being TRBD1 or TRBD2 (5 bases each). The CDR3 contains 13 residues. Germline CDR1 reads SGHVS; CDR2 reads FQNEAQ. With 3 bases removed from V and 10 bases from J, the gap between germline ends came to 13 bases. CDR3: CASSLGREQEQFF. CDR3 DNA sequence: TGTGCCAGCAGCTTGGGACGTGAGCAGGAGCAGTTCTTC.

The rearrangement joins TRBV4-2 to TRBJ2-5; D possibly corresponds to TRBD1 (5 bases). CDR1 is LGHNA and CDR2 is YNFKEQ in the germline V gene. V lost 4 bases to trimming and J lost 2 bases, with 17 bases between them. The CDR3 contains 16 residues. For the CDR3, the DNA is TGTGCCAGCAGCCCAAGGGATGCGACAGCACAAGAGACCCAGTACTTC. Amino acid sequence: CASSPRDATAQETQYF.

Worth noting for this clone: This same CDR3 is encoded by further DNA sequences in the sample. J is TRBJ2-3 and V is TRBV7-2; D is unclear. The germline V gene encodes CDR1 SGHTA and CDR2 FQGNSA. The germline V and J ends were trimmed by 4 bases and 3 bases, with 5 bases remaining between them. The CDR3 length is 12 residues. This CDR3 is CASSSYTDTQYF. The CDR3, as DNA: TGTGCCAGCAGCTCATATACAGATACGCAGTATTTT.